This T cell receptor (beta chain) stems from a study of T cell responses to AZD1222 COVID-19 vaccine. Sequenced by immunoSEQ multiplex PCR; TCRdb stores in-frame clones only, minus some. The sample lists roughly 120,000 clones, about 90% occurring once. Losses at the gene ends were 8 bases for V and 0 bases for J; bases not matched to a gene: 0. The CDR3 spans 12 residues. From germline, CDR1 is ENHRY and CDR2 SYGVKD. The sequence was collected from an adult in good health. The chain has TRBV10-3 and TRBJ2-7; 8 nucleotides line up with TRBD2. The sequenced sample was peripheral blood, obtained on day 0 of AZD1222 vaccination. The CDR3: CAIGTSSYEQYF. As DNA, the CDR3 is TGTGCCATCGGGACTAGCTCCTACGAGCAGTACTTC.